The following is a T cell receptor beta chain sequence with its context. Its specificity is not known. Per germline, CDR1 SGHTA and CDR2 FQGNSA. The CDR3 sequence is 17 residues long. V dropped 5 bases and J dropped 0; count of bases not matched to a gene: 6. This specimen comes from a study of cytomegalovirus exposure and HLA in healthy donors. Overall study findings and caveats: Within the 120 or so validation repertoires, first-cohort TCR clusters tended to co-occur, according to a later analysis.

Assay: immunoSEQ multiplex PCR; the TCRdb copy retains only in-frame clones and omits some. The sample holds approximately 120,000 clones; 90% to 95% are singletons and the top ten take roughly 1.2%. This clonotype was sampled from a young woman in good health and CMV-seronegative. Source material: PBMCs. The rearrangement joins TRBV7-2 to TRBJ2-3; 12 bases line up with TRBD2. Here the CDR3 reads CASSPRLAGASTDTQYF. CDR3 DNA: TGTGCCAGCAGCCCAAGACTAGCGGGAGCTAGCACAGATACGCAGTATTTT.